These T cell receptor beta chains were read from a single sample in a study of shared clonotypes between healthy human individuals. Only in-frame clones appear in the TCRdb table, and some are missing; sequencing was by immunoSEQ multiplex PCR. The table lists 2 million to 2.5 million clones, just under 95% of them singletons, with 0.37% in the top ten. The sequencing sample was made of naive CD4+ T cells from PBMCs. The receptors derive from a man younger than 30 in good health. Some clones in this sample may be carry-over from other donors' samples. The CDR3 runs from the conserved cysteine through the conserved F or W. D genes are given only for firm matches. Clone size is stated in some rows and not others, as once, few, many or a class when expanded.

v_call: TRBV5-1; clone_size: NA; j_call: TRBJ1-1; d_call: NA; cdr3_nt: TGCGCCAGCAGTTATCCTGACCGGGCGAACACTGAAGCTTTCTTT; cdr3_aa: CASSYPDRANTEAFF
v_call: TRBV7-2; clone_size: NA; j_call: TRBJ1-2; d_call: NA; cdr3_nt: TGTGCCAGCAGACTCCCTGCTGAGGGGGGCTACACCTTC; cdr3_aa: CASRLPAEGGYTF
v_call: TRBV18; clone_size: once; j_call: TRBJ1-2; d_call: TRBD1; cdr3_nt: TGTGCCAGCTCACCCGCCGGGGACAGTCGCTATGGCTACACCTTC; cdr3_aa: CASSPAGDSRYGYTF
v_call: TRBV18; clone_size: NA; j_call: TRBJ1-5; d_call: NA; cdr3_nt: TGTGCCAGCTCACCACTCGCTAATAGCAATCAGCCCCAGCATTTT; cdr3_aa: CASSPLANSNQPQHF
v_call: TRBV6-5; clone_size: NA; j_call: TRBJ1-4; d_call: NA; cdr3_nt: TGTGCCAGCAGCCTAGACAGTTTAACTAATGAAAAACTGTTTTTT; cdr3_aa: CASSLDSLTNEKLFF
v_call: TRBV5-6; clone_size: NA; j_call: TRBJ2-1; d_call: NA; cdr3_nt: TGTGCCAGCAGCAAGGAACTCGCGTACAATGAGCAGTTCTTC; cdr3_aa: CASSKELAYNEQFF
v_call: TRBV7-2; clone_size: NA; j_call: TRBJ2-2; d_call: NA; cdr3_nt: TGTGCCAGCAGCTCCGCGGTCCGGGAGCTGTTTTTT; cdr3_aa: CASSSAVRELFF
v_call: TRBV29-1; clone_size: once; j_call: TRBJ2-1; d_call: TRBD2; cdr3_nt: TGCAGCGGACAGCGGGGGGTAAGCTCCTACAATGAGCAGTTCTTC; cdr3_aa: CSGQRGVSSYNEQFF
v_call: TRBV6-6; clone_size: once; j_call: TRBJ1-5; d_call: TRBD1; cdr3_nt: TGTGCCAGCAGTACCCGGGACAGGGAGAGCAATCAGCCCCAGCATTTT; cdr3_aa: CASSTRDRESNQPQHF
v_call: TRBV11-2; clone_size: NA; j_call: TRBJ1-1; d_call: NA; cdr3_nt: TGTGCCAGCAGCTTCCCCTACACTGAAGCTTTCTTT; cdr3_aa: CASSFPYTEAFF
v_call: TRBV6-5; clone_size: few; j_call: TRBJ1-5; d_call: NA; cdr3_nt: TGTGCCAGCAGTTACGGCAGGGGTAGCAATCAGCCCCAGCATTTT; cdr3_aa: CASSYGRGSNQPQHF
v_call: TRBV10-3; clone_size: NA; j_call: TRBJ2-2; d_call: TRBD2; cdr3_nt: TGTGCCATCAGTGACCACCTAGCGGGAGGGAACACCGGGGAGCTGTTTTTT; cdr3_aa: CAISDHLAGGNTGELFF
v_call: TRBV5-1; clone_size: few; j_call: TRBJ2-1; d_call: NA; cdr3_nt: TGCGCCAGCAGCTTGCACAGCTACAATGAGCAGTTCTTC; cdr3_aa: CASSLHSYNEQFF
v_call: TRBV4-1; clone_size: NA; j_call: TRBJ2-3; d_call: NA; cdr3_nt: TGCGCCAGCAGCCAACGGAGCACAGATACGCAGTATTTT; cdr3_aa: CASSQRSTDTQYF
v_call: TRBV5-1; clone_size: NA; j_call: TRBJ2-2; d_call: NA; cdr3_nt: TGCGCCAGCAGATCGGGAGTTGGGACCGGGGAGCTGTTTTTT; cdr3_aa: CASRSGVGTGELFF
v_call: TRBV19; clone_size: NA; j_call: TRBJ2-7; d_call: NA; cdr3_nt: TGTGCCAGTAGTTTGGGGAGCTCCTACGAGCAGTACTTC; cdr3_aa: CASSLGSSYEQYF
v_call: TRBV19; clone_size: NA; j_call: TRBJ2-3; d_call: NA; cdr3_nt: TGTGCCAGCTCCCCCGTCGACAGGCGGGGAACAGATACGCAGTATTTT; cdr3_aa: CASSPVDRRGTDTQYF
v_call: TRBV7-6; clone_size: NA; j_call: TRBJ2-3; d_call: NA; cdr3_nt: TGTGCCAGCAGCTCAGAAGGGGCTAGCACAGATACGCAGTATTTT; cdr3_aa: CASSSEGASTDTQYF
v_call: TRBV5-1; clone_size: NA; j_call: TRBJ2-2; d_call: TRBD1; cdr3_nt: TGCGCCAGCAGCCTCACCCAGGGGACAGGGAAAGGTGGGGAGCTGTTTTTT; cdr3_aa: CASSLTQGTGKGGELFF
v_call: TRBV10-3; clone_size: NA; j_call: TRBJ2-3; d_call: TRBD2; cdr3_nt: TGTGCCATCAGTTTAGGACTAGCGGGTAGGGGAGATACGCAGTATTTT; cdr3_aa: CAISLGLAGRGDTQYF